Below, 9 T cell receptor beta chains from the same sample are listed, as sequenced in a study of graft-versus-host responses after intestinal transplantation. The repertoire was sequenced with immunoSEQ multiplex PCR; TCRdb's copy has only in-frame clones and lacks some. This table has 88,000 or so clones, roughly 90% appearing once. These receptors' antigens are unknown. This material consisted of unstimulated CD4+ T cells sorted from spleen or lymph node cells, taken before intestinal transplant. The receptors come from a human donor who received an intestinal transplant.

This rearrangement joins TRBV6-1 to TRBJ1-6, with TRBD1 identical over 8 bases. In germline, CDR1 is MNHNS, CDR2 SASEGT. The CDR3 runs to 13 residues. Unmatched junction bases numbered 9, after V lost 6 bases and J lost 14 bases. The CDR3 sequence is CASSEDRERTLHF. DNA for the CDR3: TGTGCCAGCAGCGAGGACAGGGAAAGGACCCTCCACTTT.

Written as DNA, the CDR3 is TGCGCCAGCAGCCCTCGGACTAGCGGTCCCTACGAGCAGTACTTC. It is translated as CASSPRTSGPYEQYF. The chain carries TRBV5-1 and TRBJ2-7; 10 nucleotides align to TRBD2. The CDR3 has 15 amino acids. From germline, CDR1 is SGHRS and CDR2 YFSETQ. V trimming: 4 bases; J trimming: 2 bases; junction bases outside the gene matches: 6. The variable domain in full, with the rest retrieved from reference TRBV5-1 and TRBJ2-7, is KAGVTQTPRYLIKTRGQQVTLSCSPISGHRSVSWYQQTPGQGLQFLFEYFSETQRNKGNFPGRFSGRQFSNSRSEMNVSTLELGDSALYLCASSPRTSGPYEQYFGPGTRLTVT.

CDR3 residues: CASSYRQVNQPQHF. The DNA for the CDR3 is TGTGCCAGCAGTTACAGGCAGGTCAATCAGCCCCAGCATTTT. The chain combines TRBV6-5 with TRBJ1-5, with unresolved D. Trimming took 2 bases from V and 3 from J, leaving 8 bases between them. Germline V gene data show CDR1 as MNHEY and CDR2 as SVGAGI. The CDR3 consists of 14 residues.

The CDR3 sequence is CASSQDSNTGELFF. Written as DNA, the CDR3 is TGTGCCAGCAGTCAGGACAGCAACACCGGGGAGCTGTTTTTT. V usage is TRBV11-3 and J usage is TRBJ2-2; tentatively, D is TRBD1 (6 bases). In germline, CDR1 is SGHNT, CDR2 YENEEA. Deletions cut 6 bases from V and 2 bases from J, with 10 bases between. The CDR3 contains 14 residues.

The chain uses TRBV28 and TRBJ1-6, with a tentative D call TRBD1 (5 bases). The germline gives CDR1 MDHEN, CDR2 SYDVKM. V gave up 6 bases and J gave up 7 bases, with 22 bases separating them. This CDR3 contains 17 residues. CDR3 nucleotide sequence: TGTGCCAGCAGAACAAGAGGCGGGGGTGGTTGGAATTCACCCCTCCACTTT. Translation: CASRTRGGGGWNSPLHF.

The CDR3: CASSPTGASGNTIYF. CDR3 in DNA: TGCGCCAGCAGCCCCACAGGGGCCTCTGGAAACACCATATATTTT. This chain uses TRBV5-1 with TRBJ1-3; 7 bases line up with TRBD1. Germline assignment: CDR1 SGHRS and CDR2 YFSETQ. The V gene end was trimmed by 4 bases and the J gene end by 0 bases; junction bases not matched to a gene: 4. The CDR3 runs to 15 residues.

CDR3 in DNA: TGTGCCAGCTCCAGCGGTTTGGAAAAACTGTTTTTT. The encoded protein is CASSSGLEKLFF. The chain employs TRBV18 and TRBJ1-4; no definite D call. Germline CDR1 reads KGHSH; CDR2 reads LQKENI. The CDR3 has 12 amino acids. The germline V and J ends were trimmed by 6 bases and 8 bases, with 10 bases remaining between them.

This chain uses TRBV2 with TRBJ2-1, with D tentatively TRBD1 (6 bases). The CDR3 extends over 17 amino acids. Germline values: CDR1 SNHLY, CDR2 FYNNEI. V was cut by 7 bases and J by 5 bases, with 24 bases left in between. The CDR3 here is CASIPTTPGQPNNEQFF. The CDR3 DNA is TGTGCCAGCATCCCAACCACCCCGGGACAACCTAACAATGAGCAGTTCTTC.

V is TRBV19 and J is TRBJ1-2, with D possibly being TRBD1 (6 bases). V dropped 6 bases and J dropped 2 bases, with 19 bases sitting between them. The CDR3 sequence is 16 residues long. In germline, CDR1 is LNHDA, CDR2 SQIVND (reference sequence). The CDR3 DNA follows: TGTGCCAGTAGCCCCCCAGGTCAGGGGAAGAACTATGGCTACACCTTC. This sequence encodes CASSPPGQGKNYGYTF.